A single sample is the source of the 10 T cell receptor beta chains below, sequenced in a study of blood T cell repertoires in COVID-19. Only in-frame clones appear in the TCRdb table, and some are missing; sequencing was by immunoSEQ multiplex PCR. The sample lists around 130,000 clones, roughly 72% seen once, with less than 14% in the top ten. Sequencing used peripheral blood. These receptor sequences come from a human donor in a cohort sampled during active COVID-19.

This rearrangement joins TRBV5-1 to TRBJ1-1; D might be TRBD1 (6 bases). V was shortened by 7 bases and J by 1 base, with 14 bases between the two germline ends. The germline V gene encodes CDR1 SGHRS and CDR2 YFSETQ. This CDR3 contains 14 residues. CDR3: CASGSTGGNTEAFF. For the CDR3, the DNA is TGCGCCAGCGGTTCGACAGGCGGGAACACTGAAGCTTTCTTT.

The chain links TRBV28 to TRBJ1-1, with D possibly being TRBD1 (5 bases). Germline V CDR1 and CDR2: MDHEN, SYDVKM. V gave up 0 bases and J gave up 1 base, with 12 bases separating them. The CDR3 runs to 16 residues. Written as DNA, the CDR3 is TGTGCCAGCAGTTTATGGGGGGGTGACACGAACACTGAAGCTTTCTTT. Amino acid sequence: CASSLWGGDTNTEAFF.

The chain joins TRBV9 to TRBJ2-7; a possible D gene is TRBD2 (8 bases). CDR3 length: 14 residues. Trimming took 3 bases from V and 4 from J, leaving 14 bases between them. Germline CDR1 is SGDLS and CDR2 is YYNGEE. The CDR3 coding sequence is TGTGCCAGCAGCGCGGGGGGGACAGCTTACGAGCAGTACTTC. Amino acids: CASSAGGTAYEQYF.

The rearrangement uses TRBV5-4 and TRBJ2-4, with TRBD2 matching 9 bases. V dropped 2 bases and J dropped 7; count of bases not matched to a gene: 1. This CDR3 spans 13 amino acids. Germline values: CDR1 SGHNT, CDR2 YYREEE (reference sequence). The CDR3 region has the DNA TGTGCCAGCAGCTTAGGACTAGCGAACATTCAGTACTTC. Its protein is CASSLGLANIQYF.

In DNA form, the CDR3 reads TGTGCCAGCAGTTACGGGGGGGGGTTCAATCAGCCCCAGCATTTT. Translated: CASSYGGGFNQPQHF. The chain uses TRBV6-2 or TRBV6-3 and TRBJ1-5, with TRBD1 as a possible D gene (5 bases). V lost 2 bases and J 3 bases, leaving 11 bases between the germline ends. The CDR3 is 15 residues long. The germline V gene encodes CDR1 MNHEY and CDR2 SVGEGT.

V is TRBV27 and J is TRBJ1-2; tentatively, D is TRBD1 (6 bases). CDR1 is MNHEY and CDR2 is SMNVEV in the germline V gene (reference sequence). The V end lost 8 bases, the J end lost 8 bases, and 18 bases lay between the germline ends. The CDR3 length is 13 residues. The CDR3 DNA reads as TGTGCCAGCTCCCCAGGCAGGGGAGGGGGCTACACCTTC. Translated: CASSPGRGGGYTF.

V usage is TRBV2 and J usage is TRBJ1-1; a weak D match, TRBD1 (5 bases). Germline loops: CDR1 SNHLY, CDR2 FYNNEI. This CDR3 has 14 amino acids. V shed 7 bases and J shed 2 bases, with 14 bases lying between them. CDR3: CASIRDRRNTEAFF. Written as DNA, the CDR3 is TGTGCCAGCATCAGGGATCGCCGAAACACTGAAGCTTTCTTT. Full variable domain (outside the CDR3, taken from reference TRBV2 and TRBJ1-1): EPEVTQTPSHQVTQMGQEVILRCVPISNHLYFYWYRQILGQKVEFLVSFYNNEISEKSEIFDDQFSVERPDGSNFTLKIRSTKLEDSAMYFCASIRDRRNTEAFFGQGTRLTVV.

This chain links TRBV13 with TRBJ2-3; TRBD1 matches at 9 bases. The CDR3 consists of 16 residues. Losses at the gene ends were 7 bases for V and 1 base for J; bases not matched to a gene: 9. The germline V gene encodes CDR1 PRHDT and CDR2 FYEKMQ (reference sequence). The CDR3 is CASTQSRDRGTDTQYF. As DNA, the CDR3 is TGTGCCAGCACCCAATCCCGGGACAGGGGCACAGATACGCAGTATTTT.

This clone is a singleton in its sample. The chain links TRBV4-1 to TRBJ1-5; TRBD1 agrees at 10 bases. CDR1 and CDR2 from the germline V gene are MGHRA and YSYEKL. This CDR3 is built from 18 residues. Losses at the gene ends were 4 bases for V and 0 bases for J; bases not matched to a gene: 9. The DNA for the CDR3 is TGCGCCAGCAGCCTTAGACAGGGGGCGCATGATAGCAATCAGCCCCAGCATTTT. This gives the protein CASSLRQGAHDSNQPQHF.

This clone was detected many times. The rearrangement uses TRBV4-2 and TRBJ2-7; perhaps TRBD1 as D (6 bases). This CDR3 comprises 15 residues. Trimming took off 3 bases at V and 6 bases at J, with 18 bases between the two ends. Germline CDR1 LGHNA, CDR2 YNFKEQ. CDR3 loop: CASSQSPGVVGEQYF. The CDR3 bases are TGTGCCAGCAGCCAGAGCCCAGGGGTTGTCGGCGAGCAGTACTTC.